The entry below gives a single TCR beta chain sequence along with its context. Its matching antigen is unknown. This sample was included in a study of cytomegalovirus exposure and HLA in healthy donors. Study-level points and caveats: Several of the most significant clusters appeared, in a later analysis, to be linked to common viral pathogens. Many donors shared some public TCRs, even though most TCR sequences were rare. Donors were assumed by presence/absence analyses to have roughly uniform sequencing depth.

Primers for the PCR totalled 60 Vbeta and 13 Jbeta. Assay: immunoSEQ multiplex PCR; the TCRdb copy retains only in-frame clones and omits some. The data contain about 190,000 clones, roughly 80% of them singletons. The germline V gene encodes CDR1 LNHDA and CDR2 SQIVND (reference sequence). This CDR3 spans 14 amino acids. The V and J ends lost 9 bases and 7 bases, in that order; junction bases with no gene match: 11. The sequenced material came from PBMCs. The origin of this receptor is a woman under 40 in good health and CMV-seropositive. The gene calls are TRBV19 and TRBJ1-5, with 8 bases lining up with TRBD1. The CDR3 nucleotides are TGTGCCAGCACAGGGGCACAGGGGGGACAGCCCCAGCATTTT. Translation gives CASTGAQGGQPQHF.